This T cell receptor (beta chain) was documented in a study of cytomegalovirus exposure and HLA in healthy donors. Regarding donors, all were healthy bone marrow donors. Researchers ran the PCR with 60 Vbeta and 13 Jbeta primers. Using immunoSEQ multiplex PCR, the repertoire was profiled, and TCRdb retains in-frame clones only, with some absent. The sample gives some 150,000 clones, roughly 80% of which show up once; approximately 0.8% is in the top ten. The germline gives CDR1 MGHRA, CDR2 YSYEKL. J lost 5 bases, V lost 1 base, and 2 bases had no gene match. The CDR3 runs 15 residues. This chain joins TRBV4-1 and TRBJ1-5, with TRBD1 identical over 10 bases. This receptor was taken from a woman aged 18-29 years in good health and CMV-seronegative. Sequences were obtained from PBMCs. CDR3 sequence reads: CASSQGDRGDQPQHF. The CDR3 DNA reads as TGCGCCAGCAGCCAAGGGGACAGGGGTGATCAGCCCCAGCATTTT.